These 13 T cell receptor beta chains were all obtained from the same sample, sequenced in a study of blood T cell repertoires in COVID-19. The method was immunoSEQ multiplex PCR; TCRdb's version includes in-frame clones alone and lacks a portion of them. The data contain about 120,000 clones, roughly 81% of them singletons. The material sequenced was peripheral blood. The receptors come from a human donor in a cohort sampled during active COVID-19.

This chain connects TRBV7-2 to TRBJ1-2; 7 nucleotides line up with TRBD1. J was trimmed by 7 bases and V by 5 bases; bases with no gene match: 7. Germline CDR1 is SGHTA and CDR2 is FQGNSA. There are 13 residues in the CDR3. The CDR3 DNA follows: TGTGCCAGCAGCATCGACAGGGTGGGTGGCTACACCTTC. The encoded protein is CASSIDRVGGYTF. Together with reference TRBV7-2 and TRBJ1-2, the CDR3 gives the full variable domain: GAGVSQSPSNKVTEKGKDVELRCDPISGHTALYWYRQSLGQGLEFLIYFQGNSAPDKSGLPSDRFSAERTGGSVSTLTIQRTQQEDSAVYLCASSIDRVGGYTFGSGTRLTVV.

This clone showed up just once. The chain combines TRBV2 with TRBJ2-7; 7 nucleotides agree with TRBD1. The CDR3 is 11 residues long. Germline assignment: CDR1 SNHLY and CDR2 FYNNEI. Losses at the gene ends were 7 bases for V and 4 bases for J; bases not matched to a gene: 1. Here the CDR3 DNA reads TGTGCCAGCAAGACAGGGTACGAGCAGTACTTC. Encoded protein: CASKTGYEQYF.

This CDR3 is CASSSQGETGNTIYF. In DNA, the CDR3 is TGTGCCAGCAGCTCACAGGGGGAAACTGGAAACACCATATATTTT. The V and J genes are TRBV7-6 and TRBJ1-3; 8 positions match TRBD1. V trimming: 4 bases; J trimming: 2 bases; junction bases outside the gene matches: 4. The CDR3 totals 15 residues. Looked up from germline, CDR1 is SGHVS and CDR2 is FNYEAQ.

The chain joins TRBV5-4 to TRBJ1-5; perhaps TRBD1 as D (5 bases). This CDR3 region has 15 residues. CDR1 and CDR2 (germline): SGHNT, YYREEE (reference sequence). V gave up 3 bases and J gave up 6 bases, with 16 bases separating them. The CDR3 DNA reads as TGTGCCAGCAGCTACGGGGCGGGGATAGGTCAGCCCCAGCATTTT. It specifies CASSYGAGIGQPQHF. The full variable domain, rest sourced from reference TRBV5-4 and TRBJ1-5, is ETGVTQSPTHLIKTRGQQVTLRCSSQSGHNTVSWYQQALGQGPQFIFQYYREEENGRGNFPPRFSGLQFPNYSSELNVNALELDDSALYLCASSYGAGIGQPQHFGDGTRLSIL.

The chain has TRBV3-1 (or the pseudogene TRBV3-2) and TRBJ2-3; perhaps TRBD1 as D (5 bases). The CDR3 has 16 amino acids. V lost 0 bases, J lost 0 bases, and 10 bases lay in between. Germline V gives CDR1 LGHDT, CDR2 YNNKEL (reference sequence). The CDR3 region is CASSQEWTPSTDTQYF. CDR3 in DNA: TGTGCCAGCAGCCAAGAGTGGACACCTAGCACAGATACGCAGTATTTT.

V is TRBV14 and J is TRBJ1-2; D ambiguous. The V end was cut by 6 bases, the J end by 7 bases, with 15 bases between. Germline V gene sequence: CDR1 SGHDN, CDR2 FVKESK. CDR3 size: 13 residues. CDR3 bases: TGTGCCAGCAGTCGACTGGTTAGCGCTGGCTACACCTTC. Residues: CASSRLVSAGYTF.

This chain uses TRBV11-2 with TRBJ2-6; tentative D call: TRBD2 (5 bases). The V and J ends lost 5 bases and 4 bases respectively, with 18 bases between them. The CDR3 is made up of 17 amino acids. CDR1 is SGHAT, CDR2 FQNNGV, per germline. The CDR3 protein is CASSPSHVTPGANVLTF. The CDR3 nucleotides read TGTGCCAGCAGCCCTAGCCACGTTACCCCCGGGGCCAACGTCCTGACTTTC.

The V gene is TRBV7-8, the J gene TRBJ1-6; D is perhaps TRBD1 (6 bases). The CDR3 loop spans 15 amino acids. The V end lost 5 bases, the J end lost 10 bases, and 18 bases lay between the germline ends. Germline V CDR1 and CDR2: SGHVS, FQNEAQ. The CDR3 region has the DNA TGTGCCAGCAGCCTTCGCCGGGCCAGGGGCTCACCCCTCCACTTT. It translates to CASSLRRARGSPLHF.

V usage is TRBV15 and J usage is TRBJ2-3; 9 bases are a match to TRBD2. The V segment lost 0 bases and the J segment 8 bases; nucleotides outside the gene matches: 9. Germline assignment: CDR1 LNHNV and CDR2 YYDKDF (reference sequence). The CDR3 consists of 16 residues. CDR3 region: CATSRDRSGRRGTQYF. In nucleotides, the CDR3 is TGTGCCACCAGCAGAGATCGTAGCGGGAGACGGGGTACGCAGTATTTT.

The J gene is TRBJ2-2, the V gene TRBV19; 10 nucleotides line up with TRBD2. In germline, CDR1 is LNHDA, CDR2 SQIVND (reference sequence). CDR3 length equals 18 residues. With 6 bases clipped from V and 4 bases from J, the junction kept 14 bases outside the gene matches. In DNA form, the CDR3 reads TGTGCCAGTAGAAACCCTTCAGGGGGACTAGCGACCACCGGGGAGCTGTTTTTT. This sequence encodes CASRNPSGGLATTGELFF.

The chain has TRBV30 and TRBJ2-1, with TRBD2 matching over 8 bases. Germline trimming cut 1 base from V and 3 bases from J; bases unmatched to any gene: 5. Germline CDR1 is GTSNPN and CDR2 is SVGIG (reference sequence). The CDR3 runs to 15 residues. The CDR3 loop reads CAWSGSSGNYNEQFF. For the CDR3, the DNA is TGTGCCTGGAGTGGGAGTAGCGGGAACTACAATGAGCAGTTCTTC.

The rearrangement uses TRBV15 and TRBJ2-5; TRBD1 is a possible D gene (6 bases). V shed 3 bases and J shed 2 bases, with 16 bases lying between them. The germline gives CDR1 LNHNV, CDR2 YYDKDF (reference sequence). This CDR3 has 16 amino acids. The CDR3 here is CATSSLRGDLQETQYF. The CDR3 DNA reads TGTGCCACCAGCAGTCTCAGGGGCGACCTTCAAGAGACCCAGTACTTC.

The CDR3 bases are TGCGCCAGCAGCCAAGGACAGAACTATGGCTACACCTTC. Amino acids: CASSQGQNYGYTF. The chain is built from TRBV5-1 and TRBJ1-2; D possibly corresponds to TRBD1 (6 bases). The V end lost 4 bases, the J end lost 2 bases, and 9 bases lay between the germline ends. CDR3 length equals 13 residues. Germline loops: CDR1 SGHRS, CDR2 YFSETQ.